This T cell receptor (beta chain) was captured in a study of T cell changes during pregnancy in multiple sclerosis. Data came from immunoSEQ multiplex PCR; TCRdb stores just in-frame clones and leaves some out. The sample yields 38,000 or so clones, roughly 92% seen once. Germline lookup yields CDR1 DFQATT and CDR2 SNEGSKA (reference sequence). This CDR3 is built from 11 residues. Between the trimmed V and J ends, which lost 5 bases and 3 bases, there was a span of 4 bases. The TCR comes from a female donor with multiple sclerosis, enrolled in a pregnancy study. V usage is TRBV20-1 and J usage is TRBJ2-2; no firm D call. Sequenced here: peripheral blood, sampled before pregnancy. CDR3 in DNA: TGCAGTGCTCGGGACACCGGGGAGCTGTTTTTT. This sequence encodes CSARDTGELFF.